This T cell receptor (beta chain) is drawn from a study of T-cell reconstitution after alpha-beta-depleted transplantation in children. This clonotype has only a few counts. V shed 3 bases and J shed 6 bases, with 10 bases lying between them. The germline gives CDR1 LGHNA, CDR2 YNFKEQ. CDR3 length: 13 residues. Library preparation (for TCRbeta) was performed with unique molecular identifiers. TCRdb re-called the PCR reads through MiXCR, storing one row per CDR3 protein. The sample yields a few hundred thousand distinct CDR3 sequences, 9% to 12% seen once. The TCR comes from a human donor who donated a stem cell graft to a child with acute lymphoblastic leukemia. The sample consisted of PBMCs from the stem cell graft donor, taken from the stem cell graft. The chain is built from TRBV4-2 and TRBJ2-3; no firm D call. The CDR3 here is CASSHYLRDTQYF. The CDR3 nucleotides are TGTGCCAGCAGCCACTACCTCCGGGATACGCAGTATTTT.